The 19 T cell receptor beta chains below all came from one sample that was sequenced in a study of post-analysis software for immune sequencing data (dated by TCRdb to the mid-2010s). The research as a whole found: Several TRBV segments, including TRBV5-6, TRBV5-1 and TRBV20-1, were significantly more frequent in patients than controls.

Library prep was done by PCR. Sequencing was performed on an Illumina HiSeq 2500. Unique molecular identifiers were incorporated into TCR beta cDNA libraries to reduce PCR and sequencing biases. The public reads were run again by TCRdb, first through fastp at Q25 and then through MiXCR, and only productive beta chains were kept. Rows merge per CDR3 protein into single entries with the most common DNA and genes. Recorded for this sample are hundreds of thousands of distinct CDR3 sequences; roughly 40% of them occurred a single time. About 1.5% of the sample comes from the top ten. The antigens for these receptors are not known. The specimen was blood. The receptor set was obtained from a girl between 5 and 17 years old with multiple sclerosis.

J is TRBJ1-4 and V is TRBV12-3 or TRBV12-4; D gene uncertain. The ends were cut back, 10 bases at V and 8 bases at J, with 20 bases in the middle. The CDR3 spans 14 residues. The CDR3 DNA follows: TGTGCCACCGGAACATCGGGCCAGCCAGAAAAACTGTTTTTT. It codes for CATGTSGQPEKLFF.

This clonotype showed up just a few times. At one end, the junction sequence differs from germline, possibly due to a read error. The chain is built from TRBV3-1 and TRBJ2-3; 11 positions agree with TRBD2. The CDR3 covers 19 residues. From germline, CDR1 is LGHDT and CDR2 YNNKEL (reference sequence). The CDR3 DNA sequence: TGTGCCAGCAGCCCTCAGGGAACTAGCGGGGGTCCTCGCACGGATACGCAGTATTTT. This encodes CASSPQGTSGGPRTDTQYF.

This chain's CDR3 is CSATEGGQSYNEQFF. The DNA of the CDR3 is TGCAGTGCGACCGAGGGGGGCCAGAGTTACAATGAGCAGTTCTTC. This chain uses TRBV20-1 with TRBJ2-1; D may correspond to TRBD1 or TRBD2 (6 bases each). V was shortened by 6 bases and J by 4 bases, with 19 bases between the two germline ends. CDR3 size: 15 residues. CDR1 and CDR2 from the germline V gene are DFQATT and SNEGSKA (reference sequence).

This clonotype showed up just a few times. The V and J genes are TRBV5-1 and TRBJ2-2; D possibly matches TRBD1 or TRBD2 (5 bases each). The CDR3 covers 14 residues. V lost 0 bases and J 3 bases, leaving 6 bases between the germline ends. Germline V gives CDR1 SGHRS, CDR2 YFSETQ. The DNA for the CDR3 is TGCGCCAGCAGCTTGGTGGGACACACCGGGGAGCTGTTTTTT. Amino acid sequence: CASSLVGHTGELFF.

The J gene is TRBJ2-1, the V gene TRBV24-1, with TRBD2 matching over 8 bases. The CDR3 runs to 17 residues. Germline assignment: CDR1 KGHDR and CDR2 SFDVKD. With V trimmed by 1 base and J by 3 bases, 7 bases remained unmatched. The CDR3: CATSDFSTTSDYNEQFF. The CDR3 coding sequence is TGTGCCACCAGTGATTTTAGTACGACTAGCGACTACAATGAGCAGTTCTTC.

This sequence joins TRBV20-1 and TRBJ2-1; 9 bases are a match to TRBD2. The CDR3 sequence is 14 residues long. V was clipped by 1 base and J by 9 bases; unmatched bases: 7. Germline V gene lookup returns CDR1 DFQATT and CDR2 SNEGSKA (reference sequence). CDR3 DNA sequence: TGCAGTGCTAGAGTGGGAGCGGGGGGCAGTGAGCAGTTCTTC. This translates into CSARVGAGGSEQFF.

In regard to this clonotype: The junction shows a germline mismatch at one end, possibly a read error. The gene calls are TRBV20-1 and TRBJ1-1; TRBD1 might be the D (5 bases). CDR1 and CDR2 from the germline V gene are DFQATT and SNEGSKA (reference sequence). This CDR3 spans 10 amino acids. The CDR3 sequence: CSVRRGHAFF. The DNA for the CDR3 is TGCAGTGTTAGAAGAGGACACGCTTTCTTT.

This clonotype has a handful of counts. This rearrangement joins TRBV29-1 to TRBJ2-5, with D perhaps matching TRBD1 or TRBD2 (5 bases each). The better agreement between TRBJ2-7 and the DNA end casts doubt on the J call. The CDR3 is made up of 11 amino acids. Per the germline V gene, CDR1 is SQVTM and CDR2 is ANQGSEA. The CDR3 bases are TGCAGCGTGAGGGACCTTTACGAGCAGTACTTC. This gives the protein CSVRDLYEQYF.

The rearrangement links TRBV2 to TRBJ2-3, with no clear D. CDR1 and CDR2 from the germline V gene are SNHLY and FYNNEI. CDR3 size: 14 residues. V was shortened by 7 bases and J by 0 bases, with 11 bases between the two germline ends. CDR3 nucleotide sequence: TGTGCCAGCACCAGATCCACTAGCACAGATACGCAGTATTTT. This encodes CASTRSTSTDTQYF.

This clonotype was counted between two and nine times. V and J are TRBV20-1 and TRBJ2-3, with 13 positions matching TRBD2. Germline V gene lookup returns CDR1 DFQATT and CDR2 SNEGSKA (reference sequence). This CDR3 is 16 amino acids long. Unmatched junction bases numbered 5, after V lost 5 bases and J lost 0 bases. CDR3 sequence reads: CSAPGLAGTSTDTQYF. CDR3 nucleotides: TGCAGTGCTCCGGGACTAGCGGGAACTAGCACAGATACGCAGTATTTT.

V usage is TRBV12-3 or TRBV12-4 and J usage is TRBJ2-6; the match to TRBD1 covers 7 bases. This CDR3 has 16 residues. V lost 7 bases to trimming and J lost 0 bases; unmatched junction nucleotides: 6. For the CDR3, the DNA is TGTGCCAGCACCCGGACAGGTCTCTCTGGGGCCAACGTCCTGACTTTC. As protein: CASTRTGLSGANVLTF.

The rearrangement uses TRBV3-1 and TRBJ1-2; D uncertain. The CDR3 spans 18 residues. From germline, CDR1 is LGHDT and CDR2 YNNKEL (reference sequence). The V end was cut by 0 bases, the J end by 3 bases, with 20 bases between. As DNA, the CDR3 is TGTGCCAGCAGCCAAGATCCATTTTTCGACCGGACCGACTATGGCTACACCTTC. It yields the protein CASSQDPFFDRTDYGYTF. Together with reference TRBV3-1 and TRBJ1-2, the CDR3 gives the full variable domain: DTAVSQTPKYLVTQMGNDKSIKCEQNLGHDTMYWYKQDSKKFLKIMFSYNNKELIINETVPNRFSPKSPDKAHLNLHINSLELGDSAVYFCASSQDPFFDRTDYGYTFGSGTRLTVV.

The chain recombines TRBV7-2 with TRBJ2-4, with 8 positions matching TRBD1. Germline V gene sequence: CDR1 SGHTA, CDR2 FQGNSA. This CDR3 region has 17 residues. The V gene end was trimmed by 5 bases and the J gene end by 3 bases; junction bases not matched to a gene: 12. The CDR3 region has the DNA TGTGCCAGCAGCCCAATAGGGAGGACAGGGTACAAAAACATTCAGTACTTC. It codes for CASSPIGRTGYKNIQYF.

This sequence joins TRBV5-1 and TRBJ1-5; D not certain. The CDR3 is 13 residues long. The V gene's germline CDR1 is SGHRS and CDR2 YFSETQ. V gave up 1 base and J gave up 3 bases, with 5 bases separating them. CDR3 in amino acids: CASSLSFNQPQHF. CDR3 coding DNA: TGCGCCAGCAGCTTGTCCTTCAATCAGCCCCAGCATTTT.

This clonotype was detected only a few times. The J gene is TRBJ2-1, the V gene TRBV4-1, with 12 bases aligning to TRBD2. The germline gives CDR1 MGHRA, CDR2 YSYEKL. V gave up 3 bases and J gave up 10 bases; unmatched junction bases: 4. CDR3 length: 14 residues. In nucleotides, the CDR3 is TGCGCCAGCAGCCATCTAGCGGGAGGGAACGAGCAGTTCTTC. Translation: CASSHLAGGNEQFF.

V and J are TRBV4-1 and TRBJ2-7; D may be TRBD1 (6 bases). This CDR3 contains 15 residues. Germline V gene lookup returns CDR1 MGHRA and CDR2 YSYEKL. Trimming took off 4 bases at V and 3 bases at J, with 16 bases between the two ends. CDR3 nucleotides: TGCGCCAGCAGCCTTCAACAGGGAAATCACTACGAGCAGTACTTC. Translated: CASSLQQGNHYEQYF.

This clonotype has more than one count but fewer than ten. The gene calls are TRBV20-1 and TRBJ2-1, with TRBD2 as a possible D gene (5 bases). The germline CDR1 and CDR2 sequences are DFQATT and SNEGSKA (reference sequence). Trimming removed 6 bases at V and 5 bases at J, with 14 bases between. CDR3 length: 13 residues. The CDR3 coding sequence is TGCAGTGCCCCACTAGGATGGCACAATGAGCAGTTCTTC. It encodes CSAPLGWHNEQFF.

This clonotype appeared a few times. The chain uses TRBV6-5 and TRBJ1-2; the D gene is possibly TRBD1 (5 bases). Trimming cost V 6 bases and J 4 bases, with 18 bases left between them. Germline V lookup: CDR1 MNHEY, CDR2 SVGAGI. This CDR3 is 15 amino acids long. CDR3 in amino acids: CASRPDRKYLYGYTF. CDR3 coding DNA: TGTGCCAGCAGGCCCGACAGAAAGTACCTCTATGGCTACACCTTC.

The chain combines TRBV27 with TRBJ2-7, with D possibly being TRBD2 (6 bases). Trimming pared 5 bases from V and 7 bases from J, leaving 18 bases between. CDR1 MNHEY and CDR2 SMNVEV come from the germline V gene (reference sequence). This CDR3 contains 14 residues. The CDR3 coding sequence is TGTGCCAGCAGTCAGGAGGGCCAGGGTTTGGAGCAGTACTTC. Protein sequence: CASSQEGQGLEQYF.